This TCR beta chain was sequenced in a study of T cell changes during pregnancy in multiple sclerosis. The protocol was immunoSEQ multiplex PCR, while the TCRdb copy is restricted to in-frame clones and leaves out a portion. Among under 40,000 clones listed, about nine tenths were seen once. Germline lookup yields CDR1 SGHAT and CDR2 FQNNGV. V was clipped by 11 bases and J by 8 bases, with 25 bases between them. This CDR3 spans 15 amino acids. The sample here was CD8+ T cells from peripheral blood mononuclear cells, taken before pregnancy. The clonotype was recovered from a female donor with multiple sclerosis, enrolled in a pregnancy study. The rearrangement links TRBV11-2 to TRBJ2-1; D is possibly TRBD2 (7 bases). CDR3 loop: CAVMGGPGDLDEQFF. The CDR3, as DNA: TGTGCCGTCATGGGGGGGCCAGGGGATTTGGATGAGCAGTTCTTC.